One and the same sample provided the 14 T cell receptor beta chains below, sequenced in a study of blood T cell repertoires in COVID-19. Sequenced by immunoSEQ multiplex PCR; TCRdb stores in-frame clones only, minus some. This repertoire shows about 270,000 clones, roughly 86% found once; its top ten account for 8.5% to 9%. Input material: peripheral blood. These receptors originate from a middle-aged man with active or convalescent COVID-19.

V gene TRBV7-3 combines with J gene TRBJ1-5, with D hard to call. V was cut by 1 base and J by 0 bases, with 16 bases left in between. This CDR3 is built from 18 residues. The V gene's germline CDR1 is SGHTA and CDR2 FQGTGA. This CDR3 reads CASSLRRERPYSNQPQHF. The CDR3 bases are TGTGCCAGCAGCTTAAGGAGGGAGAGGCCCTATAGCAATCAGCCCCAGCATTTT.

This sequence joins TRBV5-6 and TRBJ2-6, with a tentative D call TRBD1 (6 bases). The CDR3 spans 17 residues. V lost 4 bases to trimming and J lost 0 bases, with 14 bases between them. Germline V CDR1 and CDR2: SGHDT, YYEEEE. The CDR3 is CASSRRQESSGANVLTF. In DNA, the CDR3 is TGTGCCAGCAGCCGTCGACAGGAAAGCTCTGGGGCCAACGTCCTGACTTTC.

The CDR3 nucleotides read TGTGCCAGTAGTATCTGGGGGGGACAAGAGACCCAGTACTTC. This translates into CASSIWGGQETQYF. This chain links TRBV19 with TRBJ2-5; the match to TRBD2 covers 7 bases. This CDR3 spans 14 amino acids. V shed 3 bases, J shed 2 bases, and the junction held 3 bases outside the gene matches. Germline CDR1 and CDR2: LNHDA and SQIVND (reference sequence).

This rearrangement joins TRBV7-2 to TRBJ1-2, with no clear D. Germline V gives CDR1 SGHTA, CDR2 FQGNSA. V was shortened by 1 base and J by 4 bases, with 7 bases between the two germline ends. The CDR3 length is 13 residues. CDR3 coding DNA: TGTGCCAGCAGCTTAGGAACGGGCTATGGCTACACCTTC. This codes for CASSLGTGYGYTF. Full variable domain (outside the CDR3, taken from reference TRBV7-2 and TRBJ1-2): GAGVSQSPSNKVTEKGKDVELRCDPISGHTALYWYRQSLGQGLEFLIYFQGNSAPDKSGLPSDRFSAERTGGSVSTLTIQRTQQEDSAVYLCASSLGTGYGYTFGSGTRLTVV.

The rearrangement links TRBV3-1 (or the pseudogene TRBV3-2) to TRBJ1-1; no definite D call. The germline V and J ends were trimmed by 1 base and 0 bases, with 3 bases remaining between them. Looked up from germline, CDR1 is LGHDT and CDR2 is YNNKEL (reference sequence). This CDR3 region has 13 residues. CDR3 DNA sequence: TGTGCCAGCAGCCAAGCGGTGAACACTGAAGCTTTCTTT. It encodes CASSQAVNTEAFF.

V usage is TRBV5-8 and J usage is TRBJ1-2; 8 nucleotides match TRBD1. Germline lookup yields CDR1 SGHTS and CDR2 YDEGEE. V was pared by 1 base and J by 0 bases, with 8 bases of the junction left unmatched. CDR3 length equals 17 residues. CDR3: CASSLTGTGLTNYGYTF. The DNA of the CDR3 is TGTGCCAGCAGCTTGACCGGGACAGGATTAACTAACTATGGCTACACCTTC.

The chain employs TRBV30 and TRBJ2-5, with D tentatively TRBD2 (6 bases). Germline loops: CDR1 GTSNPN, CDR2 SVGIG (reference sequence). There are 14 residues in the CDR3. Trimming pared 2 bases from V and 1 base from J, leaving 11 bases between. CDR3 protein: CAWSPSGLQETQYF. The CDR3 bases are TGTGCCTGGAGTCCAAGCGGGCTCCAAGAGACCCAGTACTTC. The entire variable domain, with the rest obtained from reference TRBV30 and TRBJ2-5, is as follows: SQTIHQWPATLVQPVGSPLSLECTVEGTSNPNLYWYRQAAGRGLQLLFYSVGIGQISSEVPQNLSASRPQDRQFILSSKKLLLSDSGFYLCAWSPSGLQETQYFGPGTRLLVL.

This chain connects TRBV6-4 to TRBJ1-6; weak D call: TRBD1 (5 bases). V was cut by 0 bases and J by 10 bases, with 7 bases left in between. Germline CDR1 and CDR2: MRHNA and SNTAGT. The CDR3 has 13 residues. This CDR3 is CASSDSQGSPLHF. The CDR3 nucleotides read TGTGCCAGCAGTGACTCGCAGGGCTCACCCCTCCACTTT.

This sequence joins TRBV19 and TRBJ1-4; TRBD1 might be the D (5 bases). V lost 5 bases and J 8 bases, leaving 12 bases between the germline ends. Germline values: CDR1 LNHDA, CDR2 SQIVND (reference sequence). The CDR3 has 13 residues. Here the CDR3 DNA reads TGTGCCAGTAGTGGAGGGGTGGACGAAAAACTGTTTTTT. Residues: CASSGGVDEKLFF.

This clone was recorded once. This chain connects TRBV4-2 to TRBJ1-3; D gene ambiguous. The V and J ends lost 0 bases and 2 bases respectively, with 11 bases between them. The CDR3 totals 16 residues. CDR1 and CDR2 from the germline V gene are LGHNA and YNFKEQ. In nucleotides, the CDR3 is TGTGCCAGCAGCCAAGATCCGGGAGTTGCTGGAAACACCATATATTTT. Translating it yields CASSQDPGVAGNTIYF.

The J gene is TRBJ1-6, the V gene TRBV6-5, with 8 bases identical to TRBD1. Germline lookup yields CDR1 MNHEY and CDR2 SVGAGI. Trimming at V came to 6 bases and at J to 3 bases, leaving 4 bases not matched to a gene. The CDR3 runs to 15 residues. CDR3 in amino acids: CASRWGQDYNSPLHF. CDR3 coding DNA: TGTGCCAGCAGATGGGGACAGGACTATAATTCACCCCTCCACTTT.

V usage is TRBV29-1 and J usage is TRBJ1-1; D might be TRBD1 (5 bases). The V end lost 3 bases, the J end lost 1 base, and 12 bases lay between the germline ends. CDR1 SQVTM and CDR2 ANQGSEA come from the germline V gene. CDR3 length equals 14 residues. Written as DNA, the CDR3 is TGCAGCGTTGAGGGGGGAAGAGGGAACACTGAAGCTTTCTTT. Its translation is CSVEGGRGNTEAFF.

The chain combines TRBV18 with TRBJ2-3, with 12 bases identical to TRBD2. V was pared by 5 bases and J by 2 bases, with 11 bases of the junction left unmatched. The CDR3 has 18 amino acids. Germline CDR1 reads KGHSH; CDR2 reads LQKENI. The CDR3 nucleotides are TGTGCCAGCTCATTATTTTCAGGACTAGCGGGATTCACAGATACGCAGTATTTT. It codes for CASSLFSGLAGFTDTQYF.

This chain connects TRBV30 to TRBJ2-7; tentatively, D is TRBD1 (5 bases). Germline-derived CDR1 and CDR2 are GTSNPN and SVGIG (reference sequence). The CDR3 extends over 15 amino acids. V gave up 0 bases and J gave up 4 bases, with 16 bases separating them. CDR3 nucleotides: TGTGCCTGGAGTGTACGGGTGGGCAGGGTGTACGAGCAGTACTTC. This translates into CAWSVRVGRVYEQYF. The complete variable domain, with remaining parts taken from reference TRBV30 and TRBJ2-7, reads SQTIHQWPATLVQPVGSPLSLECTVEGTSNPNLYWYRQAAGRGLQLLFYSVGIGQISSEVPQNLSASRPQDRQFILSSKKLLLSDSGFYLCAWSVRVGRVYEQYFGPGTRLTVT.